A single sample gave rise to the 28 T cell receptor beta chains below, sequenced in a study of human T cells and chemical hapten exposure. Using its own MiXCR run on the RACE reads, TCRdb lists one record per CDR3 protein. Here the sample spans around 120,000 distinct CDR3 sequences, roughly 13% being singletons. Time point meaning: patch test 1, 2 weeks after DPC sensitization. Treatment described: therapeutic diphenylcyclopropenone sensitization with weekly scalp DPC. The sequencing used whole blood, collected in connection with sensitization to the hapten diphenylcyclopropenone (DPC). The source is a man younger than 30 with alopecia areata. Some clones in this sample may be carry-over from other donors' samples.

This clonotype was counted only a few times. This chain connects TRBV19 to TRBJ2-3; D might be TRBD2 (5 bases). Looked up from germline, CDR1 is LNHDA and CDR2 is SQIVND (reference sequence). The CDR3 length is 16 residues. V lost 1 base, J lost 3 bases, and 14 bases lay in between. CDR3 sequence reads: CASSIALRGITDTQYF. CDR3 sequence (DNA): TGTGCCAGTAGTATAGCTCTCAGAGGGATAACAGATACGCAGTATTTT.

The chain employs TRBV9 and TRBJ2-6; no clear D gene. The CDR3 sequence is 17 residues long. From germline, CDR1 is SGDLS and CDR2 YYNGEE. Trimming left V 0 bases short and J 0 bases short, with 10 bases between. The CDR3 loop reads CASSVGIQASGANVLTF. The CDR3, as DNA: TGTGCCAGCAGCGTAGGCATCCAGGCCTCTGGGGCCAACGTCCTGACTTTC.

The chain is built from TRBV6-2 or TRBV6-3 and TRBJ1-5; D uncertain. V lost 3 bases to trimming and J lost 5 bases, with 8 bases between them. Germline assignment: CDR1 MNHEY and CDR2 SVGEGT. This CDR3 spans 13 amino acids. The CDR3 DNA sequence: TGTGCCAGCAGTTATATGGGATATCAGCCCCAGCATTTT. Its protein is CASSYMGYQPQHF.

The chain links TRBV9 to TRBJ2-1; D is ambiguous. CDR1 and CDR2 from the germline V gene are SGDLS and YYNGEE. The CDR3 extends over 15 amino acids. The V gene lost 4 bases and the J gene lost 8 bases, with 19 bases spanning the gap. Here the CDR3 DNA reads TGTGCCAGCAGCCCGTCGGGCCTTCCAGGCGATGAGCAGTTCTTC. Translated: CASSPSGLPGDEQFF.

Only a few counts were recorded for this clonotype. This chain links TRBV12-3 or TRBV12-4 with TRBJ2-7; 13 nucleotides match TRBD2. V trimming: 6 bases; J trimming: 1 base; junction bases outside the gene matches: 6. The CDR3 totals 16 residues. The CDR3 DNA follows: TGTGCCAGCAGCCGGACTAGCGGGGGCCTTTCCTACGAGCAGTACTTC. Translating gives CASSRTSGGLSYEQYF.

In this sample, this clonotype turned up a few times. The gene calls are TRBV2 and TRBJ2-3; 8 bases agree with TRBD1. V was clipped by 4 bases and J by 5 bases; unmatched bases: 8. From germline, CDR1 is SNHLY and CDR2 FYNNEI. The CDR3 runs to 15 residues. The CDR3 DNA reads as TGTGCCAGCAGTGCCACGACAGGGGCCAAAGATACGCAGTATTTT. This encodes CASSATTGAKDTQYF. Full variable domain (remainder filled in from reference TRBV2 and TRBJ2-3): EPEVTQTPSHQVTQMGQEVILRCVPISNHLYFYWYRQILGQKVEFLVSFYNNEISEKSEIFDDQFSVERPDGSNFTLKIRSTKLEDSAMYFCASSATTGAKDTQYFGPGTRLTVL.

This chain uses TRBV7-6 with TRBJ2-1, with 10 bases fitting TRBD1. Germline V gene data show CDR1 as SGHVS and CDR2 as FNYEAQ. With 3 bases clipped from V and 4 bases from J, the junction kept 3 bases outside the gene matches. The CDR3 is 15 residues long. CDR3 residues: CASSFWTGGYNEQFF. DNA for the CDR3: TGTGCCAGCAGCTTTTGGACAGGGGGATACAATGAGCAGTTCTTC.

This clonotype showed up many times. The chain carries TRBV12-3 or TRBV12-4 and TRBJ2-7, with D perhaps matching TRBD1 or TRBD2 (5 bases each). V shed 4 bases and J shed 3 bases, with 13 bases lying between them. This CDR3 is 14 amino acids long. The DNA of the CDR3 is TGTGCCAGCAGTTCCCTAGAGGGGAACTACGAGCAGTACTTC. It specifies CASSSLEGNYEQYF.

The V gene is TRBV29-1, the J gene TRBJ2-1; D may correspond to TRBD1 or TRBD2 (6 bases each). The CDR3 length is 14 residues. The V end lost 6 bases, the J end lost 5 bases, and 17 bases lay between the germline ends. CDR1 SQVTM and CDR2 ANQGSEA come from the germline V gene. DNA of the CDR3: TGCAGCGTAGCCGGGGGCAGACCGAACAATGAGCAGTTCTTC. Amino acid sequence: CSVAGGRPNNEQFF.

This clonotype occurred many times. V usage is TRBV4-2 and J usage is TRBJ2-5; D remains ambiguous. This CDR3 is 14 amino acids long. From germline, CDR1 is LGHNA and CDR2 YNFKEQ. The germline V and J ends were trimmed by 4 bases and 1 base, with 10 bases remaining between them. CDR3 region: CASSLLLAQETQYF. In DNA, the CDR3 is TGTGCCAGCAGCCTCCTACTGGCCCAAGAGACCCAGTACTTC.

This clonotype was counted only a few times. The J gene is TRBJ1-2, the V gene TRBV11-2; 8 nucleotides align to TRBD1. Per germline, CDR1 SGHAT and CDR2 FQNNGV. This CDR3 has 17 residues. The J segment lost 4 bases and the V segment lost 6 bases, leaving 16 bases of the junction unmatched. CDR3 protein: CASRPPLRQGKGYGYTF. The CDR3 coding sequence is TGTGCCAGCAGGCCGCCGTTAAGACAGGGGAAGGGCTATGGCTACACCTTC.

The genes are TRBV19 and TRBJ2-3; unclear D gene. Germline-derived CDR1 and CDR2 are LNHDA and SQIVND (reference sequence). The CDR3 sequence is 14 residues long. V was shortened by 1 base and J by 6 bases, with 11 bases between the two germline ends. CDR3 region: CASSIGSRWDTQYF. For the CDR3, the DNA is TGTGCCAGTAGTATAGGGAGCCGCTGGGATACGCAGTATTTT.

Only a few counts were recorded for this clonotype. The gene calls are TRBV28 and TRBJ2-2; no clear D. This CDR3 has 14 amino acids. Looked up from germline, CDR1 is MDHEN and CDR2 is SYDVKM. Trimming left V 2 bases short and J 3 bases short, with 7 bases between. The CDR3 protein is CASSLRRDTGELFF. DNA for the CDR3: TGTGCCAGCAGTTTAAGACGGGACACCGGGGAGCTGTTTTTT.

In its sample, this clonotype was seen a few times. V gene TRBV5-3 combines with J gene TRBJ1-5, with D tentatively TRBD1 (5 bases). TRBV5-3 counts as an open reading frame of uncertain function. Trimming cost V 2 bases and J 3 bases, with 12 bases left between them. This CDR3 is 15 amino acids long. CDR3 sequence (DNA): TGTGCCAGAAGCTTCAGGGACGGTCACAATCAGCCCCAGCATTTT. Translation gives CARSFRDGHNQPQHF.

The chain is built from TRBV7-9 and TRBJ2-3, with a weak D call TRBD1 (6 bases). Germline CDR1 SEHNR, CDR2 FQNEAQ (reference sequence). The CDR3 is made up of 18 amino acids. The V end lost 4 bases, the J end lost 2 bases, and 22 bases lay between the germline ends. CDR3 region: CASSSTSGGNTHTDTQYF. CDR3 in DNA: TGTGCCAGCAGCTCCACCAGTGGGGGCAACACACACACAGATACGCAGTATTTT.

This clonotype turned up a few times. The chain combines TRBV29-1 with TRBJ2-3; the D call may be TRBD1 or TRBD2 (5 bases each). CDR1 SQVTM and CDR2 ANQGSEA come from the germline V gene. V gave up 5 bases and J gave up 0 bases, with 12 bases separating them. This CDR3 has 14 amino acids. The CDR3 DNA sequence: TGCAGCGTTTTGGGACGAACTAGCACAGATACGCAGTATTTT. It encodes CSVLGRTSTDTQYF.

CDR3 in DNA: TGCAGCGTTGAACCGGGACAGGGGGAAAATGAGCAGTTCTTC. Translated: CSVEPGQGENEQFF. The chain combines TRBV29-1 with TRBJ2-1; 11 nucleotides agree with TRBD1. J was trimmed by 7 bases and V by 2 bases; bases with no gene match: 4. Germline V gene lookup returns CDR1 SQVTM and CDR2 ANQGSEA. This CDR3 has 14 residues.

The chain combines TRBV7-9 with TRBJ2-7, with D unresolved. Germline CDR1 reads SEHNR; CDR2 reads FQNEAQ (reference sequence). Deletions cut 1 base from V and 1 base from J, with 14 bases between. The CDR3 runs to 16 residues. DNA of the CDR3: TGTGCCAGCAGCTTAGTCCATCGCGACGGTTCCTACGAGCAGTACGTC. The encoded protein is CASSLVHRDGSYEQYV.

This clonotype was detected only a few times. The V and J genes are TRBV7-6 and TRBJ2-1; tentative D call: TRBD2 (6 bases). Deletions cut 5 bases from V and 6 bases from J, with 17 bases between. The CDR3 consists of 15 residues. From germline, CDR1 is SGHVS and CDR2 FNYEAQ. The CDR3 reads CASSHTRDSLNEQFF. Written as DNA, the CDR3 is TGTGCCAGCAGCCACACCCGGGACTCACTCAATGAGCAGTTCTTC.

This clonotype occurred a few times. The chain employs TRBV6-2 or TRBV6-3 and TRBJ2-2; 9 bases fit TRBD2. The junction had 14 bases not matched to a gene; V was cut back by 3 bases and J by 3 bases. CDR3 size: 19 residues. Germline loops: CDR1 MNHEY, CDR2 SVGEGT. CDR3 protein: CASSYAGLALLYDTGELFF. The CDR3 DNA reads TGTGCCAGCAGTTATGCGGGACTAGCCTTACTCTACGACACCGGGGAGCTGTTTTTT.

This sequence joins TRBV14 and TRBJ2-2; TRBD2 might be the D (6 bases). In germline, CDR1 is SGHDN, CDR2 FVKESK. The length of the CDR3 is 14 residues. Trimming left V 4 bases short and J 4 bases short, with 10 bases between. The CDR3 protein is CASSLRLGTGELFF. DNA of the CDR3: TGTGCCAGCAGCCTACGACTAGGCACCGGGGAGCTGTTTTTT.

This clonotype was recorded many times. The chain is built from TRBV7-3 and TRBJ2-3, with D unresolved. CDR1 is SGHTA and CDR2 is FQGTGA in the germline V gene. The V and J ends lost 2 bases and 4 bases respectively, with 13 bases between them. This CDR3 comprises 15 residues. This chain's CDR3 is CASSLGPSLADTQYF. For the CDR3, the DNA is TGTGCCAGCAGCTTAGGTCCATCTTTGGCAGATACGCAGTATTTT.

J is TRBJ2-2 and V is TRBV29-1; unclear D gene. CDR1 and CDR2 (germline): SQVTM, ANQGSEA. The CDR3 has 14 amino acids. Trimming shortened V by 7 bases and J by 1 base, and 13 bases separated the two germline ends. For the CDR3, the DNA is TGCAGCGCCCTGACAACATTGAACACCGGGGAGCTGTTTTTT. Protein sequence: CSALTTLNTGELFF.

The chain joins TRBV4-3 to TRBJ2-1; a weak D match, TRBD2 (6 bases). V dropped 3 bases and J dropped 6 bases, with 15 bases sitting between them. The CDR3 loop spans 15 amino acids. Germline CDR1 is LGHNA and CDR2 is YSLEER. DNA of the CDR3: TGCGCCAGCAGCCAGGGCTCGGGGGAACCCAATGAGCAGTTCTTC. Its translation is CASSQGSGEPNEQFF.

This clonotype was recorded a few times. Here the CDR3 reads CASSTRDRGRDEQFF. DNA for the CDR3: TGTGCCAGCAGTACCCGGGACAGGGGTAGGGATGAGCAGTTCTTC. This sequence joins TRBV27 and TRBJ2-1, with 10 bases lining up with TRBD1. V dropped 5 bases and J dropped 8; count of bases not matched to a gene: 9. Germline assignment: CDR1 MNHEY and CDR2 SMNVEV (reference sequence). This CDR3 is built from 15 residues.

The chain is built from TRBV4-3 and TRBJ1-2, with 7 bases aligning to TRBD1. CDR3 length equals 17 residues. V shed 2 bases and J 0 bases; nucleotides not matched to a gene: 9. The germline gives CDR1 LGHNA, CDR2 YSLEER. The DNA for the CDR3 is TGCGCCAGCAGCCAAAGACCGGGACAGATGTCTAACTATGGCTACACCTTC. Protein sequence: CASSQRPGQMSNYGYTF.

This clonotype was found many times. The chain uses TRBV7-9 and TRBJ2-4, with no clear D. V dropped 5 bases and J dropped 6 bases, with 17 bases sitting between them. Germline values: CDR1 SEHNR, CDR2 FQNEAQ (reference sequence). The CDR3 contains 15 residues. CDR3 bases: TGTGCCAGCAGCCTTAATCAAAAAAGACGAAACATTCAGTACTTC. Encoded protein: CASSLNQKRRNIQYF.

Points on this clonotype: Here the CDR3 omits its conserved ending phenylalanine or tryptophan, so a read error is the likely source. V is TRBV5-5 and J is TRBJ2-4; D ambiguous. This CDR3 has 15 amino acids. The germline V gene has CDR1 SGHKS and CDR2 YYEKEE (reference sequence). Trimming removed 4 bases from V and 0 bases from J, with 11 bases in between. The CDR3 region has the DNA TGTGCCAGCAGCGTCCTCCCCACAGCCAAAAACATTCAGTACCTC. This gives the protein CASSVLPTAKNIQYL.